These 2 T cell receptor beta chains were all obtained from the same sample, sequenced in a study of CD8 T cell repertoires and HIV-1 epitope variants (dated by TCRdb to about 2020). Libraries were constructed by the immunoSEQ multiplex PCR assay. Drawn from immuneACCESS, this table holds only the in-frame rearrangements with V and J called that TCRdb kept. Clones are partly lost; checked studies trace under half to an unresolved V gene and leave the rest unexplained. This sample has fewer than 6,000 clones in its table, and roughly 65% of those were observed once. The top ten clonotypes cover about 40% of the sample. The antigens these receptors bind are not known. Sequencing was done on a sample of cultured CD8+ T cells derived from PBMCs. The receptors derive from a male donor with HIV.

The chain recombines TRBV19 with TRBJ1-1; D not resolved. Looked up from germline, CDR1 is LNHDA and CDR2 is SQIVND (reference sequence). The V end was cut by 6 bases, the J end by 1 base, with 6 bases between. This CDR3 contains 12 residues. The CDR3 region is CASRIGNTEAFF. In DNA form, the CDR3 reads TGTGCCAGTAGGATCGGGAACACTGAAGCTTTCTTT.

The gene calls are TRBV9 and TRBJ2-7, with D possibly TRBD2 on 6 matching bases. Trimming stripped 2 bases from V and 3 bases from J, with 15 bases between. The CDR3 contains 15 residues. CDR1 and CDR2 (germline): SGDLS, YYNGEE. The CDR3 loop reads CASSVLSGVGYEQYF. The CDR3 DNA reads as TGTGCCAGCAGCGTTTTATCGGGGGTCGGCTACGAGCAGTACTTC.